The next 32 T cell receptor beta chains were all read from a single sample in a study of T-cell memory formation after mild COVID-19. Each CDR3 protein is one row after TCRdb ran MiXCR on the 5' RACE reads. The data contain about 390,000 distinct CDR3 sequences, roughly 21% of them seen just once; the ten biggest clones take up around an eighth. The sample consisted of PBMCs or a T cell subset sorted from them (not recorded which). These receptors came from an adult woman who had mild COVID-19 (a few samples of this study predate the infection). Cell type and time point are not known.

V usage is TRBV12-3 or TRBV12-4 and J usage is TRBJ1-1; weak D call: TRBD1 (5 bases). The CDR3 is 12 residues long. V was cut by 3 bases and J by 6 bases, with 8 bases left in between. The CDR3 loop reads CASSFEGAEAFF. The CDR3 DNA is TGTGCCAGCAGTTTTGAAGGGGCTGAAGCTTTCTTT.

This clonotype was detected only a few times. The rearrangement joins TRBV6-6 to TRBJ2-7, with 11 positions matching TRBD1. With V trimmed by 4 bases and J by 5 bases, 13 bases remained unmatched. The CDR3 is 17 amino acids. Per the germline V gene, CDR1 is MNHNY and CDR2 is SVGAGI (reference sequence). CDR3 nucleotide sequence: TGTGCCAGCAGTTCCAATAAGGGACAGGGGGTGATCCACGAGCAGTACTTC. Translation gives CASSSNKGQGVIHEQYF.

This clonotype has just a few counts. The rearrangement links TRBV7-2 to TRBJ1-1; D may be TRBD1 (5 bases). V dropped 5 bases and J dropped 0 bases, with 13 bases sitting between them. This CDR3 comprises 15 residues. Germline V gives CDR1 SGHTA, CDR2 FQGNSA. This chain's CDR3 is CASSGRGQLNTEAFF. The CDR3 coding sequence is TGTGCCAGCAGCGGGAGGGGCCAATTGAACACTGAAGCTTTCTTT.

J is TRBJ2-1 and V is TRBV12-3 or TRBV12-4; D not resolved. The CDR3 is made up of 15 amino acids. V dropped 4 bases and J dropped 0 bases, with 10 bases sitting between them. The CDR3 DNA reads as TGTGCCAGCAGTTGGGGTCTGGACTCCTACAATGAGCAGTTCTTC. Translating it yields CASSWGLDSYNEQFF.

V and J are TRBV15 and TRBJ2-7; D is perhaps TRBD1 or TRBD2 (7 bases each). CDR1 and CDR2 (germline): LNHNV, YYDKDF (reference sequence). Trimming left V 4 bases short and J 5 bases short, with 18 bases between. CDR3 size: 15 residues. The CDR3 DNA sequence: TGTGCCACCAGCACAGGGGGGGCCTTAGGGAACGAGCAGTACTTC. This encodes CATSTGGALGNEQYF.

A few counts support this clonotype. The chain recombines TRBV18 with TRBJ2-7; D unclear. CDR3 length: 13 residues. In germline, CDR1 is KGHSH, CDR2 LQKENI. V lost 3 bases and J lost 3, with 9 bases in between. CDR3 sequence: CASSPGKNYEQYF. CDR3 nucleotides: TGTGCCAGCTCACCGGGCAAAAACTACGAGCAGTACTTC.

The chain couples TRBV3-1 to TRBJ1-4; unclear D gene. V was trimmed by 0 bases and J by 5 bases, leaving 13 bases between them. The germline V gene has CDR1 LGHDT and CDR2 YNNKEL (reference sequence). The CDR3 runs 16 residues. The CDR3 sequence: CASSQDRPGGNEKLFF. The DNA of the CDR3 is TGTGCCAGCAGCCAAGATCGGCCAGGCGGGAATGAAAAACTGTTTTTT.

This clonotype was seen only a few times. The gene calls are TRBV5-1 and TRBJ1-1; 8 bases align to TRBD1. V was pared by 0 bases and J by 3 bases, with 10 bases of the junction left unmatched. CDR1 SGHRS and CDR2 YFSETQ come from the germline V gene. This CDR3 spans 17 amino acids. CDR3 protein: CASSLGTGRPGYTEAFF. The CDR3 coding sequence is TGCGCCAGCAGCTTGGGGACAGGGCGTCCGGGGTACACTGAAGCTTTCTTT.

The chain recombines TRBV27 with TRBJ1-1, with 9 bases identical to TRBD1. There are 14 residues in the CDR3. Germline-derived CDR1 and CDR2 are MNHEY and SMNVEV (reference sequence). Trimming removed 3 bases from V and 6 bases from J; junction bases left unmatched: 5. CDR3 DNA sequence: TGTGCCAGCAGTTTGACAGGGGGGGGGTCTGAAGCTTTCTTT. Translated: CASSLTGGGSEAFF.

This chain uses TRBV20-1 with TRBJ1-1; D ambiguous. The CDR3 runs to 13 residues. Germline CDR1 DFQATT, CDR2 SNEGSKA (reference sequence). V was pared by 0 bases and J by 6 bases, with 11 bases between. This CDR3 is CSAREDVAAEAFF. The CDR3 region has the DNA TGCAGTGCTAGAGAGGACGTCGCGGCTGAAGCTTTCTTT.

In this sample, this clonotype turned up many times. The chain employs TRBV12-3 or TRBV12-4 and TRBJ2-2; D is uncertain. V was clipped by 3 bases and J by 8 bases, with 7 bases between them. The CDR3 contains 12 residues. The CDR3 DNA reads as TGTGCCAGCAGTTTTTCATCGGGGGAGCTGTTTTTT. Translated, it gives CASSFSSGELFF.

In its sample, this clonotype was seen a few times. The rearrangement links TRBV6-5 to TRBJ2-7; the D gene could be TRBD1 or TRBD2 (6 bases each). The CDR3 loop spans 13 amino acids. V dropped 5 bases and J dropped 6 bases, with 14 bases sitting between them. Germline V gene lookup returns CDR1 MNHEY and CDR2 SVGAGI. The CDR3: CASSASRGGEQYF. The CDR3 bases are TGTGCCAGCAGTGCATCCAGGGGAGGCGAGCAGTACTTC.

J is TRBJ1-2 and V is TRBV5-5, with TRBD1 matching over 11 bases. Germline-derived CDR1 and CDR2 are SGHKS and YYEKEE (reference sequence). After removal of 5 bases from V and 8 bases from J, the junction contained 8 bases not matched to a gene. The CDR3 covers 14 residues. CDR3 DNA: TGTGCCAGCAGAATGGACAGGGGGCCTCAGGGCTACACCTTC. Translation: CASRMDRGPQGYTF.

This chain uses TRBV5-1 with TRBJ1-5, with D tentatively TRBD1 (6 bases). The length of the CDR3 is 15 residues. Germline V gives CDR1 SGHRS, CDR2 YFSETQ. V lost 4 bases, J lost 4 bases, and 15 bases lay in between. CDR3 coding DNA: TGCGCCAGCAGCCCAGTTCGACAGGTTAATCAGCCCCAGCATTTT. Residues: CASSPVRQVNQPQHF.

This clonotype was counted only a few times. Here the CDR3 reads CASSQVEGQETQYF. The DNA of the CDR3 is TGCGCCAGCAGCCAAGTGGAAGGCCAAGAGACCCAGTACTTC. The chain uses TRBV4-1 and TRBJ2-5; D unresolved. The CDR3 length is 14 residues. Trimming removed 1 base from V and 1 base from J, with 7 bases in between. The germline gives CDR1 MGHRA, CDR2 YSYEKL.

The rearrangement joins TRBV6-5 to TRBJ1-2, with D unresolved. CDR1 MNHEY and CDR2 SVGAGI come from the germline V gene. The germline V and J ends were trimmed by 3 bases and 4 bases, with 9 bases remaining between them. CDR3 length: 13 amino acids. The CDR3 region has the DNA TGTGCCAGCAGTTATAACTCCCTCTATGGCTACACCTTC. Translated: CASSYNSLYGYTF.

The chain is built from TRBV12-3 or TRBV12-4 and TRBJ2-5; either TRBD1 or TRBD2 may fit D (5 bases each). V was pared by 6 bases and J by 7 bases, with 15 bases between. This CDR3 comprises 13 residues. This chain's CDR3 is CASSYDGTGTQYF. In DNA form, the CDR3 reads TGTGCCAGCAGCTACGACGGGACGGGGACCCAGTACTTC.

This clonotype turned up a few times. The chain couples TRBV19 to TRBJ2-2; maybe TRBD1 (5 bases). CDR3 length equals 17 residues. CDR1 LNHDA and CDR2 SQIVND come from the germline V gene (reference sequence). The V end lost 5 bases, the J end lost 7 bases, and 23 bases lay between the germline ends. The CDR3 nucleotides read TGTGCCAGTAGTCGGCTTCGGATAAGGGGATCTGACGGGGAGCTGTTTTTT. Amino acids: CASSRLRIRGSDGELFF.

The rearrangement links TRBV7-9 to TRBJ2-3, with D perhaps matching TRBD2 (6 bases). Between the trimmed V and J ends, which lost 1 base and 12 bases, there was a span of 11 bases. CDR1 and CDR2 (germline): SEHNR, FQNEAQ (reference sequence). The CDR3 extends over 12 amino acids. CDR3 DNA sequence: TGTGCCAGCAGCTTAGGGATGGGACTTCAGTATTTT. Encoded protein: CASSLGMGLQYF.

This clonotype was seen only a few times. CDR3 loop: CSVRQGAMGNTIYF. As DNA, the CDR3 is TGCAGCGTGAGACAGGGGGCAATGGGAAACACCATATATTTT. J is TRBJ1-3 and V is TRBV29-1; 10 bases fit TRBD1. The CDR3 runs 14 residues. CDR1 SQVTM and CDR2 ANQGSEA come from the germline V gene. V lost 6 bases, J lost 4 bases, and 6 bases stayed unmatched.

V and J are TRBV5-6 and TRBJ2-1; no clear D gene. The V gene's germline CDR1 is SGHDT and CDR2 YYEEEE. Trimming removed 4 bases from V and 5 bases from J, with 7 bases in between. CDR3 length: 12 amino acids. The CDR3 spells CASSTVDNEQFF. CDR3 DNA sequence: TGTGCCAGCAGCACGGTCGACAATGAGCAGTTCTTC.

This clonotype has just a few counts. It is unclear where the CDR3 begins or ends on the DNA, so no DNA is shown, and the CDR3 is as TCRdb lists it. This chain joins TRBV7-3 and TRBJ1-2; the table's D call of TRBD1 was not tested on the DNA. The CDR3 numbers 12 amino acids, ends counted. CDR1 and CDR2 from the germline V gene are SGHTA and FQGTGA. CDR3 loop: CASSFFGQTEEF.

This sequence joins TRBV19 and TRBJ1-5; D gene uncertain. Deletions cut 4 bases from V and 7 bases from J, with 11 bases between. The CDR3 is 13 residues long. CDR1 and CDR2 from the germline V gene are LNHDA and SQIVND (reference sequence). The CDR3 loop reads CASSNEQHQPQHF. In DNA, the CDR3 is TGTGCCAGTAGTAACGAACAGCACCAGCCCCAGCATTTT.

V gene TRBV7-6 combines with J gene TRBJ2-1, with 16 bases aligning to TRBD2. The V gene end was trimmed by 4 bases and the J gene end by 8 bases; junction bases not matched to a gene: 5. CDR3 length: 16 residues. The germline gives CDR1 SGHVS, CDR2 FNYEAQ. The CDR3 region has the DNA TGTGCCAGCAGCTCGGGACTAGCGGGGGGGCAATATGAGCAGTTCTTC. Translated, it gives CASSSGLAGGQYEQFF.

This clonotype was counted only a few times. As DNA, the CDR3 is TGTGCCAGCAGTCCGCCGTCAGATACGCAGTATTTT. Amino acid sequence: CASSPPSDTQYF. The chain has TRBV27 and TRBJ2-3; D gene uncertain. This CDR3 is built from 12 residues. V shed 5 bases and J shed 4 bases, with 7 bases lying between them. Germline CDR1 is MNHEY and CDR2 is SMNVEV (reference sequence).

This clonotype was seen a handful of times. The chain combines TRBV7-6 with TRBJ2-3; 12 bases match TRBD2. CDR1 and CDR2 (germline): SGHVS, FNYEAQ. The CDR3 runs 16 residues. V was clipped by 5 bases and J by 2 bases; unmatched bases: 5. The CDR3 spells CASSLTSGGHTDTQYF. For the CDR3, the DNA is TGTGCCAGCAGCCTAACTAGCGGGGGGCACACAGATACGCAGTATTTT.

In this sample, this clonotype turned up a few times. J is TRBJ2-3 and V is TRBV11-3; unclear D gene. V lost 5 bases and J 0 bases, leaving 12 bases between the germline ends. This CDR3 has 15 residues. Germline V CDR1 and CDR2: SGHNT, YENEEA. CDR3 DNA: TGTGCCAGCAGCCCCTTCGGCCAAAGCACAGATACGCAGTATTTT. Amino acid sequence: CASSPFGQSTDTQYF.

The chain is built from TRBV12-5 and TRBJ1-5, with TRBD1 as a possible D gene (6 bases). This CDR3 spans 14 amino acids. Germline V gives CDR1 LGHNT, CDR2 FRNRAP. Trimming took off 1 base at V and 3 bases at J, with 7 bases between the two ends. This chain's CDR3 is CASGLDRVNQPQHF. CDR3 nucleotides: TGTGCTAGTGGTTTGGACAGGGTCAATCAGCCCCAGCATTTT.

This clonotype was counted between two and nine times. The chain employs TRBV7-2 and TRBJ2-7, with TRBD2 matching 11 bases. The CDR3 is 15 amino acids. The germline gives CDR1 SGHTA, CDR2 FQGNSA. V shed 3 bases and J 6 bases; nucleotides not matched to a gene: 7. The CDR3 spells CASSLGRTSGSEQYF. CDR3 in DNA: TGTGCCAGCAGCTTGGGACGCACTAGCGGGAGCGAGCAGTACTTC.

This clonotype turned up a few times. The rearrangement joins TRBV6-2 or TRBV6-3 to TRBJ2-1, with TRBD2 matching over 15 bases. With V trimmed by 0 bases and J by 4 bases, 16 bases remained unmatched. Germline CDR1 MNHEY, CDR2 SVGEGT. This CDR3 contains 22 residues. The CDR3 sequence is CASSYSLGLAGGPVVLYNEQFF. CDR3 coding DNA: TGTGCCAGCAGTTACTCCCTCGGACTAGCGGGGGGGCCGGTCGTACTTTACAATGAGCAGTTCTTC.

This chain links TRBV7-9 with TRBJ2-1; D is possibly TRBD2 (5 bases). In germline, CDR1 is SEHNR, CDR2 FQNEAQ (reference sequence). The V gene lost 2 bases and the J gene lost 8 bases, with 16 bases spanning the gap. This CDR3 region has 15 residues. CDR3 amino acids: CASSLIAIASYEQFF. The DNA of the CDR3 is TGTGCCAGCAGCTTAATTGCCATAGCGTCGTATGAGCAGTTCTTC.

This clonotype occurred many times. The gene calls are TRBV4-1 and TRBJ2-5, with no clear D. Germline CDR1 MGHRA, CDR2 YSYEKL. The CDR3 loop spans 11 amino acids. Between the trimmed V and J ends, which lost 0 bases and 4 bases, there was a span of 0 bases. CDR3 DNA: TGCGCCAGCAGCCAAGAAGAGACCCAGTACTTC. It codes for CASSQEETQYF.